The 6 T cell receptor beta chains presented below share a single source sample, sequenced in a study of lung T cells in sarcoidosis with Löfgren's syndrome. TCRdb used MiXCR to reprocess the reads, holding one entry per CDR3 protein. This sample yields some 3,200 distinct CDR3 sequences, of which around 17% are seen a single time; under 7.5% belongs to the top ten. What was sequenced was CD4+ T cells from bronchoalveolar lavage. The receptors here all came from a human donor with sarcoidosis (Löfgren's syndrome or another form), or a control subject (not recorded which).

This clonotype is labeled as medium-sized. The DNA of the CDR3 is TGTGCCAGCAGCTTAGCCTGGGGTACGGAGAACACTGAAGCTTTCTTT. Translated: CASSLAWGTENTEAFF. This sequence joins TRBV11-2 and TRBJ1-1; D is undetermined. CDR1 and CDR2 from the germline V gene are SGHAT and FQNNGV. V dropped 1 base and J dropped 1 base, with 13 bases sitting between them. This CDR3 is 16 amino acids long.

The chain has TRBV11-1 and TRBJ2-7, with 9 bases that match TRBD2. The CDR3 spans 13 residues. Germline V gene sequence: CDR1 SGHAT, CDR2 FQDESV (reference sequence). J lost 5 bases, V lost 5 bases, and 4 bases had no gene match. CDR3 loop: CASSAGGPNEQYV. Written as DNA, the CDR3 is TGTGCCAGCAGCGCGGGAGGGCCGAACGAGCAGTACGTC.

This clonotype was counted ten times or more. J is TRBJ2-7 and V is TRBV20-1; the D gene is possibly TRBD1 (6 bases). V was shortened by 1 base and J by 3 bases, with 10 bases between the two germline ends. CDR1 and CDR2 (germline): DFQATT, SNEGSKA (reference sequence). The CDR3 sequence is 13 residues long. For the CDR3, the DNA is TGCAGTGCTAGAGTGACAGGCGTCTACGAGCAGTACTTC. This codes for CSARVTGVYEQYF.

About this clonotype itself: One end of the junction is discordant with germline, which a read error may explain. This chain joins TRBV7-2 and TRBJ2-5, with 9 bases fitting TRBD2. The length of the CDR3 is 15 residues. Germline V gene lookup returns CDR1 SGHTA and CDR2 FQGNSA. The CDR3 here is CASSSRRSGSETRYF. CDR3 nucleotide sequence: TGTGCCAGCAGCTCCCGACGTAGCGGGAGTGAGACCCGGTACTTC.

The sample holds one count of this clonotype. This may arise from a read error, as a much more abundant clone is one base away. This likely comes from a read error, as the CDR3 has no conserved phenylalanine or tryptophan at its end. The chain carries TRBV19 and TRBJ1-2; D gene ambiguous. V was pared by 5 bases and J by 4 bases, with 8 bases between. The length of the CDR3 is 12 residues. The germline V gene encodes CDR1 LNHDA and CDR2 SQIVND (reference sequence). The DNA of the CDR3 is TGTGCCAGTAGTTTCCGTCGCTATGGCTACACCCTC. It is translated as CASSFRRYGYTL.

By share, this clonotype counts as large. The chain combines TRBV18 with TRBJ1-5; D might be TRBD1 (6 bases). This CDR3 is 15 amino acids long. With 5 bases removed from V and 0 bases from J, the gap between germline ends came to 11 bases. Germline assignment: CDR1 KGHSH and CDR2 LQKENI. CDR3 residues: CASSSGQNSNQPQHF. In nucleotides, the CDR3 is TGTGCCAGCTCATCCGGACAGAATAGCAATCAGCCCCAGCATTTT.